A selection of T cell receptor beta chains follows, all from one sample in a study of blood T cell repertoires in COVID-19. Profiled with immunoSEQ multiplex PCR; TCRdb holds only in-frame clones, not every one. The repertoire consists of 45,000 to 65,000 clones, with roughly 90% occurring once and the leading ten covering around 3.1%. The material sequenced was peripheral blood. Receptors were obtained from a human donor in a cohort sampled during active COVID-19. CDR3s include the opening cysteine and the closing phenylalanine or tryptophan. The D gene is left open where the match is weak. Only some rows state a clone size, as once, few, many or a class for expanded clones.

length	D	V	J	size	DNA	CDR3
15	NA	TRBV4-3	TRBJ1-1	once	TGCGCCAGCAGCTCAAGGACGGGAACTTACACTGAAGCTTTCTTT	CASSSRTGTYTEAFF
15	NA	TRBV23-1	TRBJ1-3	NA	TGCGCCAGCAGTCGCGCGACAGCCTCTGGAAACACCATATATTTT	CASSRATASGNTIYF
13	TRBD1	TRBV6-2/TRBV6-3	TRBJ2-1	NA	TGTGCCAGCAGTAGGACAGGGAACAATGAGCAGTTCTTC	CASSRTGNNEQFF
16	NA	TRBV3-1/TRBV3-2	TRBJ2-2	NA	TGTGCCAGCAGCCAAGCCTCGCGGGGAGTCACCGGGGAGCTGTTTTTT	CASSQASRGVTGELFF
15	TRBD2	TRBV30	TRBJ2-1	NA	TGTGCCTGGAACGCGGGACTAGCGGAGACAAATGAGCAGTTCTTC	CAWNAGLAETNEQFF
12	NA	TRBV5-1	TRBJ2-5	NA	TGCGCCAGCAGCTTGAACCAGGAGACCCAGTACTTC	CASSLNQETQYF
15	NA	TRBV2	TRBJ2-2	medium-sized	TGTGCCAGCAGCAATCTCGGACGGGCGGGCGGGGAGCTGTTTTTT	CASSNLGRAGGELFF
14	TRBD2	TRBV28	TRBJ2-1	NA	TGTGCCACGGGGGGGCAGAGCTCCTACAATGAGCAGTTCTTC	CATGGQSSYNEQFF
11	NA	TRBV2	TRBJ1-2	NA	TGTGCCACCCTGGAGGGTTATGGCTACACCTTC	CATLEGYGYTF
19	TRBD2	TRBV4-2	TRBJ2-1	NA	TGTGCCAGCAGCCAACGCAAACAGGGACTAGCGGGAGGGCACAATGAGCAGTTCTTC	CASSQRKQGLAGGHNEQFF
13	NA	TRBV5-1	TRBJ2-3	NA	TGCGCCAGCAGCGGCTACAGGGCAGATACGCAGTATTTT	CASSGYRADTQYF
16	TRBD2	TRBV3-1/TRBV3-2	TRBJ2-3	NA	TGTGCCAGCACCCTCCGAGCCGGGGGGGCAACAGATACGCAGTATTTT	CASTLRAGGATDTQYF
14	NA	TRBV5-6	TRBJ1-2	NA	TGTGCCAGCAGCGGGGACATACCTAACTATGGCTACACCTTC	CASSGDIPNYGYTF
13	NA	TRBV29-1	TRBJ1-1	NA	TGCAGCGTTTACAGGGTAATAAACACTGAAGCTTTCTTT	CSVYRVINTEAFF
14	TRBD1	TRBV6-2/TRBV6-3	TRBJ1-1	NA	TGTGCCAGCAGTCGACTGGACAGGGCTAAGGAAGCTTTCTTT	CASSRLDRAKEAFF
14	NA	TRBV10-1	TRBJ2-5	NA	TGCGCCAGCAGTGAAGGGGGTGTGGAAGAGACCCAGTACTTC	CASSEGGVEETQYF
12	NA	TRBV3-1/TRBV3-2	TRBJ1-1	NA	TGTGCCAGCAGCCGCCAGGACACTGAAGCTTTCTTT	CASSRQDTEAFF
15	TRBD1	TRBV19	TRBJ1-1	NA	TGTGCCAGTAGTATATATAGGACAGGGGGCACTGAAGCTTTCTTT	CASSIYRTGGTEAFF
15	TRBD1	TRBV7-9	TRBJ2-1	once	TGTGCCAGCAGCAATCCGGGACAGCCCAACAATGAGCAGTTCTTC	CASSNPGQPNNEQFF
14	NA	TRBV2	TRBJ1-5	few	TGTGCCAGCAGCGAGGTGGGGGCCGAACAGCCCCAGCATTTT	CASSEVGAEQPQHF
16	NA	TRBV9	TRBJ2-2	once	TGTGCCAGCAGCGTAGCCCCGGGGGCGAACACCGGGGAGCTGTTTTTT	CASSVAPGANTGELFF
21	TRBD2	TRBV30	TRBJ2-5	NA	TGTGCCTGGAGTGTAGGGGATCAATGGACTAGCGGTGCTCATGGGGGGGAGACCCAGTACTTC	CAWSVGDQWTSGAHGGETQYF
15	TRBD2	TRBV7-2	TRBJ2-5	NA	TGTGCCAGCAGCTTAGAGGGACTAGGACAAGAGACCCAGTACTTC	CASSLEGLGQETQYF
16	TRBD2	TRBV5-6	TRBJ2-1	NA	TGTGCCAGCAGCTTGGGGCGGGAGGGCCTTGTAAATGAGCAGTTCTTC	CASSLGREGLVNEQFF
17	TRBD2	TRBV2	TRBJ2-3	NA	TGTGCCAGCAGTGAATCTTTGGGGACGGCGGGAGAAGATACGCAGTATTTT	CASSESLGTAGEDTQYF
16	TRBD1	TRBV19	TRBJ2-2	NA	TGTGCCAGTAGTAGAGGACAGGGGTCGGACACCGGGGAGCTGTTTTTT	CASSRGQGSDTGELFF
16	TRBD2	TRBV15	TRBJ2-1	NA	TGTGCCACCCGCGTGATTCGTGGCGGGAGCGTGAATGAGCAGTTCTTC	CATRVIRGGSVNEQFF
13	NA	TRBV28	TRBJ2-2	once	TGTGCCAGCAGTTTGACAACGGCCGGGGAGCTGTTTTTT	CASSLTTAGELFF
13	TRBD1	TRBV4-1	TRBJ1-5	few	TGCGCCAGCGGGACAGGGGGTTACCAGCCCCAGCATTTT	CASGTGGYQPQHF
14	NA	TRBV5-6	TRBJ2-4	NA	TGTGCCAGCAGCTTAAGGGGGGCCAAAAACATTCAGTACTTC	CASSLRGAKNIQYF
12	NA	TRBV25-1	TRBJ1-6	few	TGTGCCAGCAAGCAGGGGAATTCACCCCTCCACTTT	CASKQGNSPLHF
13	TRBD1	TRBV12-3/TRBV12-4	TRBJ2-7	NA	TGTGCCAGCAGAAAAGGACAGGCCTACGAGCAGTACTTC	CASRKGQAYEQYF
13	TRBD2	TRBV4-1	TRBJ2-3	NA	TGCGCCAGCAGCGGACTAGAGGGAGATACGCAGTATTTT	CASSGLEGDTQYF
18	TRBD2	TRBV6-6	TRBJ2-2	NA	TGTGCCAGCAGTCTTGGGGTCCAGACTAGCGGGCCCACCGGGGAGCTGTTTTTT	CASSLGVQTSGPTGELFF
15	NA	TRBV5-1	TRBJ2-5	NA	TGCGCCAGCAGCTTGGATGGTGGAGGACAAGAGACCCAGTACTTC	CASSLDGGGQETQYF
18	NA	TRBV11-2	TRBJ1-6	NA	TGTGCCAGCAGCTTAGTGGTCCGGGGATCAAGTTCAAATTCACCCCTCCACTTT	CASSLVVRGSSSNSPLHF
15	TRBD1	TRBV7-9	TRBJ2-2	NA	TGTGCCAGCAGGGATTTTGAGGGGGCGATCGGGGAGCTGTTTTTT	CASRDFEGAIGELFF